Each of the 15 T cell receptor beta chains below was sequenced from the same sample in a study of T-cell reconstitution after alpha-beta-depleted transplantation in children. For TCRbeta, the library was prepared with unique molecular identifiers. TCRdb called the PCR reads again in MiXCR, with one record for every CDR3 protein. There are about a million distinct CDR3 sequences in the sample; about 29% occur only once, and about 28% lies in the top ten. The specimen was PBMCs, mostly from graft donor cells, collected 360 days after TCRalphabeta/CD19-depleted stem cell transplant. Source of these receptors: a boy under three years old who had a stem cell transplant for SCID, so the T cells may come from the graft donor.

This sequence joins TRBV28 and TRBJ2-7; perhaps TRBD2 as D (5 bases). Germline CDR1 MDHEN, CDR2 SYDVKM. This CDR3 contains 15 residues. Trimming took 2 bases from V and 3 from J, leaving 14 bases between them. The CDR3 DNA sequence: TGTGCCAGCAGTTTAGGAGGCGGAACCCACTACGAGCAGTACTTC. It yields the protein CASSLGGGTHYEQYF. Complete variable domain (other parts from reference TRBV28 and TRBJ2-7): DVKVTQSSRYLVKRTGEKVFLECVQDMDHENMFWYRQDPGLGLRLIYFSYDVKMKEKGDIPEGYSVSREKKERFSLILESASTNQTSMYLCASSLGGGTHYEQYFGPGTRLTVT.

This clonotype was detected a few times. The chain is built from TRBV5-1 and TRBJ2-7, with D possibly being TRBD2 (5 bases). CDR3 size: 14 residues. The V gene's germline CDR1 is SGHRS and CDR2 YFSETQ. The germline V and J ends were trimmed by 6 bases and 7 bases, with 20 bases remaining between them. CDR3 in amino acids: CASNKHGPTGEQYF. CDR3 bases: TGCGCCAGCAATAAGCATGGACCGACGGGGGAGCAGTACTTC.

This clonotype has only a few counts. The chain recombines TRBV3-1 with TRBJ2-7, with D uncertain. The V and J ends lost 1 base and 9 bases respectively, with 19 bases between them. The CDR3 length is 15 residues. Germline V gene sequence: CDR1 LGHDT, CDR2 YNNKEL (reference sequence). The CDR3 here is CASSQGLLGPSAQYF. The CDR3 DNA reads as TGTGCCAGCAGCCAAGGCCTCCTTGGCCCATCGGCGCAGTACTTC.

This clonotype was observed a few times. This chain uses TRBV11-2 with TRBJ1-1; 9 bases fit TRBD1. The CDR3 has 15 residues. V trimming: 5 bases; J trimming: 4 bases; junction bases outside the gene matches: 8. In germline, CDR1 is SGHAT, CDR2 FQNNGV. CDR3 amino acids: CASSPGQGRATEAFF. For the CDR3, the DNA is TGTGCCAGCAGCCCCGGACAGGGGAGGGCCACTGAAGCTTTCTTT.

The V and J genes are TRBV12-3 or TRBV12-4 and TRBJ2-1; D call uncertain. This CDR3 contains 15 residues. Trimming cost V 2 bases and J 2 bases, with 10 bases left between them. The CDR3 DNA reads TGTGCCAGCAGTTTAATAAGGGAAACCTACAATGAGCAGTTCTTC. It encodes CASSLIRETYNEQFF.

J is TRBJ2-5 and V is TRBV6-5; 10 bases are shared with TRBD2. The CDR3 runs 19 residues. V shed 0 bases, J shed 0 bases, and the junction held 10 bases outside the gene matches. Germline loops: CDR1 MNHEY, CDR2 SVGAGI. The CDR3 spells CASSYSGWLAGGHQETQYF. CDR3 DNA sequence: TGTGCCAGCAGTTACTCCGGGTGGTTAGCGGGGGGACACCAAGAGACCCAGTACTTC.

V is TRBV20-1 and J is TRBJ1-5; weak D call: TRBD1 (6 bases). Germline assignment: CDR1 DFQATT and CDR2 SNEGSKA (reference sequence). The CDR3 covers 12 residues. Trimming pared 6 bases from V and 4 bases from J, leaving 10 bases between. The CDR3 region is CSARGLNQPQHF. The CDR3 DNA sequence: TGCAGTGCCCGGGGGCTAAATCAGCCCCAGCATTTT.

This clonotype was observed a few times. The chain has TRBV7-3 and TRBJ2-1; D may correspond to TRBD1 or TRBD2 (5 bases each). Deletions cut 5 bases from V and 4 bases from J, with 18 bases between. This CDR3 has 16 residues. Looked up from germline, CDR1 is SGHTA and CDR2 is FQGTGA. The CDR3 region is CASSPKRGERYNEQFF. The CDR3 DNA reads TGTGCCAGCAGCCCGAAAAGGGGAGAAAGATACAATGAGCAGTTCTTC.

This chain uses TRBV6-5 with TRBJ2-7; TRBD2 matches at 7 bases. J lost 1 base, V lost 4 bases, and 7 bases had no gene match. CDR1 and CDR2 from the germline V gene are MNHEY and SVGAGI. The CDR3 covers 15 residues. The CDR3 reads CASSSDGLGSYEQYF. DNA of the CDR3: TGTGCCAGCAGTTCCGACGGACTAGGTTCCTACGAGCAGTACTTC.

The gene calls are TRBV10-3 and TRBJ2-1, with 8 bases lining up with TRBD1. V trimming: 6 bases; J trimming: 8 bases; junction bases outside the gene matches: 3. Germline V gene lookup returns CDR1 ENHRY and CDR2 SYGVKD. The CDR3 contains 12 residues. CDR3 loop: CAIRETGDEQFF. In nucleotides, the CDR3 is TGTGCCATCAGGGAGACAGGGGATGAGCAGTTCTTC.

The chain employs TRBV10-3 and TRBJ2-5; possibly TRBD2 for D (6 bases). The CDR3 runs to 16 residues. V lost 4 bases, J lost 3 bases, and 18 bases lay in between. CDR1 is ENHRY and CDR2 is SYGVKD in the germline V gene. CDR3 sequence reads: CAISGGDGGPEETQYF. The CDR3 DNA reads TGTGCCATCAGTGGGGGGGACGGCGGACCTGAAGAGACCCAGTACTTC.

This chain's CDR3 is CASSQDPGTSGVGEQFF. DNA of the CDR3: TGTGCCAGCAGCCAAGATCCAGGGACTAGCGGGGTCGGTGAGCAGTTCTTC. V gene TRBV3-1 combines with J gene TRBJ2-1, with TRBD2 matching over 13 bases. The length of the CDR3 is 17 residues. Losses at the gene ends were 0 bases for V and 9 bases for J; bases not matched to a gene: 8. The V gene's germline CDR1 is LGHDT and CDR2 YNNKEL (reference sequence).

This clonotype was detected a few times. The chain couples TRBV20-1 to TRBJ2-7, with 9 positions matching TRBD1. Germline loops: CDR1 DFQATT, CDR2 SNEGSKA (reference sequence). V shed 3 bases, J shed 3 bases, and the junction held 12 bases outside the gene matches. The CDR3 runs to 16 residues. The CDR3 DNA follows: TGCAGTGCTAGTAAGTCCTTAGGGACAGGGAACTACGAGCAGTACTTC. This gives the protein CSASKSLGTGNYEQYF.

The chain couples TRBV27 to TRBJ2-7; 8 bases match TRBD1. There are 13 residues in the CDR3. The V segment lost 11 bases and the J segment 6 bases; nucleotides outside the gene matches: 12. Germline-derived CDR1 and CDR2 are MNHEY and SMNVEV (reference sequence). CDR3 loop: CASGRTGSAEQYF. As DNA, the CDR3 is TGTGCCTCGGGAAGGACAGGGAGTGCCGAGCAGTACTTC.

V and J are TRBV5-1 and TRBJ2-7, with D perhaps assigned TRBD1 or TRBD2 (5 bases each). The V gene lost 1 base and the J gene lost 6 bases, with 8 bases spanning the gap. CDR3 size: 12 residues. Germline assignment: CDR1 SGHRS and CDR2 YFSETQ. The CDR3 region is CASSLPGTEQYF. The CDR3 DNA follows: TGCGCCAGCAGCTTGCCGGGGACCGAGCAGTACTTC.